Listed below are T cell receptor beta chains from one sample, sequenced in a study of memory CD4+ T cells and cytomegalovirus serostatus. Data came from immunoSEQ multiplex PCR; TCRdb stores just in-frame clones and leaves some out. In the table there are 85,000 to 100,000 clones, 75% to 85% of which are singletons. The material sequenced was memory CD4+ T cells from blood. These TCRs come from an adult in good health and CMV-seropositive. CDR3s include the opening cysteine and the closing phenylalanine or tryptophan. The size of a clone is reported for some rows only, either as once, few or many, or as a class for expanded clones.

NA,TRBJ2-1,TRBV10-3,CATTSGSPYNEQFF
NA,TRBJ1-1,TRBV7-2,CASLPGGMYTEAFF
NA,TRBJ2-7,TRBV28,CASSLKGYEQYF
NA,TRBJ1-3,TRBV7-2,CASSLPEGNTIYF
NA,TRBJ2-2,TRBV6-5,CASSRQGGGGELFF
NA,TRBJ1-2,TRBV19,CASSNPGYGYTF
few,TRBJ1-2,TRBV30,CAWSGRGESYGYTF
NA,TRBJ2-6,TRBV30,CAWSVYRATFSGANVLTF
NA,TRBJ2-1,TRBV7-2,CASSQTSGNEQFF
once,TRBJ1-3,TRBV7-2,CASSLEGVGNTIYF
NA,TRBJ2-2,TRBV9,CASSVGSRTGELFF
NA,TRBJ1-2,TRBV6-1,CASSENRGPGYGYTF
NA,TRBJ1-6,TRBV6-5,CASSYGTGYNSPLHF
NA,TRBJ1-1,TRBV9,CASSATWTGGRTEAFF
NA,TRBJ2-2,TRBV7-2,CASSRVNTGELFF
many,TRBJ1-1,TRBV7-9,CASSPESRNTEAFF
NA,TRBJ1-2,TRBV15,CATSRLQGIGGYTF
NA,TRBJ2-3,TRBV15,CATSRPPGDTQYF
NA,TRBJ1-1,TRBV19,CASSITRDREAFF
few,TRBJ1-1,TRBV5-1,CASSSDANTEAFF
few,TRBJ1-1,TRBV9,CASSVATETEAFF
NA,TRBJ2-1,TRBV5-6,CASSSGTSGSNEQFF
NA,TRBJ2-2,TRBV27,CASSLAQTTGELFF
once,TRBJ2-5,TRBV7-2,CASSSWAGKETQYF
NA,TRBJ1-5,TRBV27,CATRPAGSYSNQPQHF
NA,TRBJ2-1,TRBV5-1,CASSRESGREQFF
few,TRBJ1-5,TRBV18,CASSRGQAQNQPQHF
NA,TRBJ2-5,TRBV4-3,CASSQEHSGWETQYF
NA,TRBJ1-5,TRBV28,CASSLAHQPQHF